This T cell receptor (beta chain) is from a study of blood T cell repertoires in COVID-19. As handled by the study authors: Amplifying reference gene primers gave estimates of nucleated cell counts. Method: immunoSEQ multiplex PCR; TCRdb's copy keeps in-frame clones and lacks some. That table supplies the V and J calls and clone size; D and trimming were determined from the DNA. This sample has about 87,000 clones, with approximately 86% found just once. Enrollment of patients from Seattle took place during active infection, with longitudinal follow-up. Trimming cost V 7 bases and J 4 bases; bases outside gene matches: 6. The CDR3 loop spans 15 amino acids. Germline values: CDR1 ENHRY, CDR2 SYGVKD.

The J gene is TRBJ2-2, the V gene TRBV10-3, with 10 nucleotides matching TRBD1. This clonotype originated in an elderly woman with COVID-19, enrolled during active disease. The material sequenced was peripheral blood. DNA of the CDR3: TGTGCCATCATCTTGGGACAGGGGTCCACCGGGGAGCTGTTTTTT. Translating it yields CAIILGQGSTGELFF.